This T cell receptor beta chain appears in the sequencing data of a study of vaccination effects on CD4 cells after COVID-19. Whole-study context: Samples came from a couple of convalescent patients 16 days and one week before vaccination.

As for this clone: The antigen is unknown.

CD4+ T cell isolation took place after nine to eleven days of culture. Germline CDR1 and CDR2: SNHLY and FYNNEI. The CDR3 runs 12 residues. Trimming left V 6 bases short and J 11 bases short, with 16 bases between. Method: immunoSEQ multiplex PCR; TCRdb's copy keeps in-frame clones and lacks some. The data hold tens of thousands of clones, with approximately 72% observed a single time. The chain couples TRBV2 to TRBJ1-1; maybe TRBD1 (5 bases). Sequencing used CD4+ T cells from PBMCs cultured without peptide, obtained before COVID-19 vaccination. The origin of this receptor is a human donor who had a prior SARS-CoV-2 infection. CDR3 in amino acids: CASSRQLLGAFF. The CDR3 DNA sequence: TGTGCCAGCAGCCGACAGCTCCTAGGGGCTTTCTTT. Looking up the rest from reference TRBV2 and TRBJ1-1 gives the full variable domain: EPEVTQTPSHQVTQMGQEVILRCVPISNHLYFYWYRQILGQKVEFLVSFYNNEISEKSEIFDDQFSVERPDGSNFTLKIRSTKLEDSAMYFCASSRQLLGAFFGQGTRLTVV.